This T cell receptor (beta chain) was recovered during a study of T cell repertoires in cytomegalovirus infection. At the level of the study: Carrying CMV and the relevant HLA type showed in public TCR beta signatures. Whole-study findings and limits: There were HLA-C-restricted CMV-specific TCR beta clonotypes dominating the ex vivo response. The cumulative frequency of public TCR beta families distinguished individuals who carried CMV together with the relevant HLA.

This clonotype was picked up one time. Its antigen remains unidentified. MiXCR was run by TCRdb on the reads, yielding one entry per CDR3 protein. The repertoire consists of approximately 910,000 distinct CDR3 sequences, with approximately 33% occurring once and the leading ten covering around 15%. This receptor was identified in a human donor in good health (CMV status not recorded). Some clones in this sample may be carry-over from other donors' samples. The starting material was cultured CD8+ T cells from PBMCs, obtained from culture after CMV antigen stimulation.

CDR3 amino acids: CASRSEGQGTGEQYF. DNA for the CDR3: TGTGCCAGCAGGTCCGAGGGACAGGGGACGGGAGAGCAGTACTTC. This sequence joins TRBV12-3 or TRBV12-4 and TRBJ2-7; TRBD1 matches 10 bases. The CDR3 consists of 15 residues. V trimming: 6 bases; J trimming: 7 bases; junction bases outside the gene matches: 12.